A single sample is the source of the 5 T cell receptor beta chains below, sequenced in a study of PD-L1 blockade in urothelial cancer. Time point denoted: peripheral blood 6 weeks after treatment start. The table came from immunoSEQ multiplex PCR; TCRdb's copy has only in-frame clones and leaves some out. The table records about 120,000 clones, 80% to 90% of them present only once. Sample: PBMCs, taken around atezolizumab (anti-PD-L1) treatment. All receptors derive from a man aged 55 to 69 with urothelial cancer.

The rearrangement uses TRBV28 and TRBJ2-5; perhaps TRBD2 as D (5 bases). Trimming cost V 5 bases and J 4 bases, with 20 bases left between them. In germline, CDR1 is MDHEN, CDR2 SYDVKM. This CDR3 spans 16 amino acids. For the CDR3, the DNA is TGTGCCAGCAGTCGTGGGGTAGCCCGCGGAGGAGAGACCCAGTACTTC. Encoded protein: CASSRGVARGGETQYF.

The CDR3 region is CASSQVSSGVQETQYF. CDR3 DNA sequence: TGTGCCAGCAGCCAAGTTTCAAGCGGAGTTCAAGAGACCCAGTACTTC. The J gene is TRBJ2-5, the V gene TRBV4-2; a weak D match, TRBD2 (5 bases). CDR1 and CDR2 from the germline V gene are LGHNA and YNFKEQ. The CDR3 runs 16 residues. The V gene lost 1 base and the J gene lost 2 bases, with 14 bases spanning the gap.

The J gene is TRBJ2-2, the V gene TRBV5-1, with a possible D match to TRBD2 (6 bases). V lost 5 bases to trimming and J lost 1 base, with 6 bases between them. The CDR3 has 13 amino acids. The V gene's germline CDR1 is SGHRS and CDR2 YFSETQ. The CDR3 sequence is CASREGNTGELFF. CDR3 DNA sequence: TGCGCCAGCAGGGAGGGGAACACCGGGGAGCTGTTTTTT.

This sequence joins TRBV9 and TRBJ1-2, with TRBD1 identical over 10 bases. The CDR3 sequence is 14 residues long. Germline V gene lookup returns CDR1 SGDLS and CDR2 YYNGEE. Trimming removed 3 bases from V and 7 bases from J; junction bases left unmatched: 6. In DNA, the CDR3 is TGTGCCAGCAGCGATTGGACAGGGGGTATTGGCTACACCTTC. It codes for CASSDWTGGIGYTF.

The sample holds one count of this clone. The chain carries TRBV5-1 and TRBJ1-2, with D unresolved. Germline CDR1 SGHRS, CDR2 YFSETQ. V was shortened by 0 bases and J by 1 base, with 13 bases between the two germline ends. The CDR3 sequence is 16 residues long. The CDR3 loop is CASSLGRALNNYGYTF. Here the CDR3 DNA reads TGCGCCAGCAGCTTGGGGAGGGCCCTCAATAACTATGGCTACACCTTC.